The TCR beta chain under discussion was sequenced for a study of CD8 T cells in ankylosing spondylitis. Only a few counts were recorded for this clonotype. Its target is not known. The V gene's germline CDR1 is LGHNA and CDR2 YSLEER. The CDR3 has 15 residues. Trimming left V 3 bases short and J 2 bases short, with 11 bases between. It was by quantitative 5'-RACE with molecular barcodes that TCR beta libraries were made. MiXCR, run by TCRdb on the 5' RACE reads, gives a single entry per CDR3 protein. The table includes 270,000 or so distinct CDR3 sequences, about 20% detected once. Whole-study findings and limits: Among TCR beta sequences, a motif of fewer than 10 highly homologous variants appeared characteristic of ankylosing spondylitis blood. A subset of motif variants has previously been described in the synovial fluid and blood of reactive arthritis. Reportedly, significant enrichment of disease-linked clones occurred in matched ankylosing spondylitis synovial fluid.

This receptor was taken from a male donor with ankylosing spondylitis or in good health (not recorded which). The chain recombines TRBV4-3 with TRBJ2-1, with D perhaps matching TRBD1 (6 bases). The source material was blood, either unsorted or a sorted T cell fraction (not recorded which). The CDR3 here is CASSQDRTAYNEQFF. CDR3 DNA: TGCGCCAGCAGCCAGGATCGGACAGCCTACAATGAGCAGTTCTTC.